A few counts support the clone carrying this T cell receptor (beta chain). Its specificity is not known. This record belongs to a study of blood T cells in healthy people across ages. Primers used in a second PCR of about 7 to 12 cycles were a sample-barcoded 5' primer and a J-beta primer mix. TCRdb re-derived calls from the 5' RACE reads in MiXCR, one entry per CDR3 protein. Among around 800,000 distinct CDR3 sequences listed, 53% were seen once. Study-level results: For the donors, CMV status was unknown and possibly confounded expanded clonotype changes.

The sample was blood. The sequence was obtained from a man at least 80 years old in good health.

CDR3 sequence reads: CASSQDGTGVNEQFF. CDR3 nucleotide sequence: TGTGCCAGCAGCCAAGATGGGACAGGCGTCAATGAGCAGTTCTTC. The chain combines TRBV4-2 with TRBJ2-1, with 8 bases identical to TRBD1. CDR3 length: 15 residues. CDR1 and CDR2 (germline): LGHNA, YNFKEQ. V lost 0 bases and J lost 6; bases outside the gene matches: 4.